The present entry profiles one T cell receptor beta chain with its context. The PCR ran on 60 Vbeta and 13 Jbeta primers. Sequencing was performed with immunoSEQ multiplex PCR; in TCRdb, only in-frame clones are kept and a portion is missing. The sample has under 200,000 clones; 65% to 85% are singletons. The data originate from a study of cytomegalovirus exposure and HLA in healthy donors. Looking at the study overall: Early released data comprised tens of millions of unique TCRs from HLA-typed donors.

Germline CDR1 and CDR2: MNHEY and SMNVEV (reference sequence). The ends lost 5 bases at V and 4 bases at J; junction bases unmatched: 9. The CDR3 has 16 residues. Donors in the study were healthy people who gave bone marrow. The sequence was obtained from a man aged 50 or older in good health and CMV-seropositive. Sequenced: PBMCs. The chain joins TRBV27 to TRBJ2-7, with 12 bases aligning to TRBD2. DNA of the CDR3: TGTGCCAGCAGTCGTTCTCTAGCGGGAGGGCGTTACGAGCAGTACTTC. Amino acids: CASSRSLAGGRYEQYF.